The 15 T cell receptor beta chains reported below all come from one sample, sequenced in a study of blood T cell repertoires in COVID-19. Sequencing was performed with immunoSEQ multiplex PCR; in TCRdb, only in-frame clones are kept and a portion is missing. There are 200,000 to 250,000 clones in the sample; 70% to 90% occur only once, and roughly 15% lies in the top ten. Input material: PBMCs or T cells enriched from blood (not recorded which). The receptors shown here come from a woman in her forties or fifties with acute COVID-19.

J is TRBJ2-7 and V is TRBV4-2; 12 bases line up with TRBD2. The CDR3 covers 15 residues. With 8 bases clipped from V and 2 bases from J, the junction kept 7 bases outside the gene matches. CDR1 and CDR2 from the germline V gene are LGHNA and YNFKEQ. The CDR3 sequence is CASGKLAGGTYEQYF. CDR3 bases: TGTGCCAGCGGGAAACTAGCGGGAGGCACCTACGAGCAGTACTTC.

The chain carries TRBV5-1 and TRBJ1-1; unclear D gene. The germline CDR1 and CDR2 sequences are SGHRS and YFSETQ. The CDR3 length is 15 residues. Trimming took 1 base from V and 4 from J, leaving 14 bases between them. CDR3 in amino acids: CASSLTDGVVTEAFF. In nucleotides, the CDR3 is TGCGCCAGCAGCTTGACCGACGGGGTGGTCACTGAAGCTTTCTTT.

The rearrangement links TRBV6-5 to TRBJ2-5; 11 bases are a match to TRBD1. This CDR3 contains 15 residues. J lost 4 bases, V lost 2 bases, and 3 bases had no gene match. The germline V gene has CDR1 MNHEY and CDR2 SVGAGI. DNA of the CDR3: TGTGCCAGCAGTTACCCGGACAGGGGGCGAGAGACCCAGTACTTC. It yields the protein CASSYPDRGRETQYF.

This chain links TRBV5-1 with TRBJ1-2, with 9 positions matching TRBD1. Trimming cost V 0 bases and J 4 bases; bases outside gene matches: 13. Germline loops: CDR1 SGHRS, CDR2 YFSETQ. The CDR3 is 18 residues long. The CDR3 sequence is CASSLGRTRTGVLYGYTF. The CDR3 DNA reads as TGCGCCAGCAGCTTGGGCAGGACACGGACAGGGGTCCTCTATGGCTACACCTTC. The full variable domain, with the rest looked up from reference TRBV5-1 and TRBJ1-2, is KAGVTQTPRYLIKTRGQQVTLSCSPISGHRSVSWYQQTPGQGLQFLFEYFSETQRNKGNFPGRFSGRQFSNSRSEMNVSTLELGDSALYLCASSLGRTRTGVLYGYTFGSGTRLTVV.

The J gene is TRBJ2-2, the V gene TRBV19; TRBD2 matches 9 bases. The germline CDR1 and CDR2 sequences are LNHDA and SQIVND (reference sequence). The CDR3 is 17 amino acids. With V trimmed by 5 bases and J by 7 bases, 14 bases remained unmatched. CDR3 DNA: TGTGCCAGTAGTCGACGATCTAGCGGGGAGGGATTCGGGGAGCTGTTTTTT. It encodes CASSRRSSGEGFGELFF. Full variable domain (outside the CDR3, taken from reference TRBV19 and TRBJ2-2): DGGITQSPKYLFRKEGQNVTLSCEQNLNHDAMYWYRQDPGQGLRLIYYSQIVNDFQKGDIAEGYSVSREKKESFPLTVTSAQKNPTAFYLCASSRRSSGEGFGELFFGEGSRLTVL.

This chain links TRBV30 with TRBJ1-1; 7 nucleotides align to TRBD1. J gave up 3 bases and V 2 bases, and 12 bases lay outside the gene matches. In germline, CDR1 is GTSNPN, CDR2 SVGIG (reference sequence). The CDR3 runs 16 residues. CDR3 amino acids: CAWSYFQGEVYTEAFF. As DNA, the CDR3 is TGTGCCTGGAGTTACTTCCAGGGGGAGGTGTACACTGAAGCTTTCTTT.

Note on this clone: In the same sample, other DNA sequences code for this CDR3. The chain recombines TRBV6-6 with TRBJ1-5; D is possibly TRBD1 (5 bases). Trimming left V 0 bases short and J 2 bases short, with 5 bases between. This CDR3 contains 14 residues. Per germline, CDR1 MNHNY and CDR2 SVGAGI (reference sequence). CDR3 protein: CASSYSRGNQPQHF. The CDR3 coding sequence is TGTGCCAGCAGTTACTCCAGGGGCAATCAGCCCCAGCATTTT.

The table lists this clone with a few counts. The chain carries TRBV7-6 and TRBJ2-7; unclear D gene. The CDR3 runs to 14 residues. Trimming shortened V by 5 bases and J by 0 bases, and 11 bases separated the two germline ends. Germline V gene sequence: CDR1 SGHVS, CDR2 FNYEAQ. CDR3 nucleotides: TGTGCCAGCAGCATGGGCCCTCTCTCCTACGAGCAGTACTTC. This sequence encodes CASSMGPLSYEQYF.

The chain joins TRBV27 to TRBJ2-1; possibly TRBD1 for D (5 bases). In germline, CDR1 is MNHEY, CDR2 SMNVEV (reference sequence). Trimming pared 3 bases from V and 5 bases from J, leaving 14 bases between. The CDR3 runs 15 residues. DNA of the CDR3: TGTGCCAGCAGTTTTCCAACGGCAGGGAACAATGAGCAGTTCTTC. Residues: CASSFPTAGNNEQFF.

As DNA, the CDR3 is TGTGCCAGCAGTTTTGCACAGGGGGCCGGGGCAGAGACCCAGTACTTC. It is translated as CASSFAQGAGAETQYF. The rearrangement joins TRBV28 to TRBJ2-5; 9 bases line up with TRBD1. The CDR3 extends over 16 amino acids. In germline, CDR1 is MDHEN, CDR2 SYDVKM. The V segment lost 3 bases and the J segment 4 bases; nucleotides outside the gene matches: 9.

The chain couples TRBV19 to TRBJ1-5; TRBD1 matches 8 bases. Per germline, CDR1 LNHDA and CDR2 SQIVND (reference sequence). Trimming removed 5 bases from V and 1 base from J; junction bases left unmatched: 7. The CDR3 totals 16 residues. CDR3 coding DNA: TGTGCCAGTAGTCCCCTCCAGGGGGCGAGCAATCAGCCCCAGCATTTT. This codes for CASSPLQGASNQPQHF.

The rearrangement joins TRBV10-2 to TRBJ2-1; D perhaps matches TRBD2 (5 bases). The V end was cut by 8 bases, the J end by 5 bases, with 16 bases between. The CDR3 has 14 residues. CDR1 is WSHSY, CDR2 SAAADI, per germline. The CDR3 nucleotides are TGCGCCAGCTGGGAAGGGCTAGCACACAATGAGCAGTTCTTC. Translation: CASWEGLAHNEQFF.

The chain recombines TRBV27 with TRBJ1-1; D ambiguous. V shed 5 bases and J shed 4 bases, with 11 bases lying between them. Germline CDR1 reads MNHEY; CDR2 reads SMNVEV (reference sequence). This CDR3 is built from 13 residues. The CDR3 nucleotides are TGTGCCAGCAGTCCCCGAGGGCGCACTGAAGCTTTCTTT. Translating gives CASSPRGRTEAFF.

The DNA for the CDR3 is TGTGCCGGGGACTACGCTTGGGGCACAGATACGCAGTATTTT. It translates to CAGDYAWGTDTQYF. The chain carries TRBV30 and TRBJ2-3; 7 bases match TRBD2. The CDR3 runs to 14 residues. The J segment lost 1 base and the V segment lost 8 bases, leaving 9 bases of the junction unmatched. Germline V gene sequence: CDR1 GTSNPN, CDR2 SVGIG (reference sequence).

J is TRBJ1-2 and V is TRBV27, with 7 nucleotides matching TRBD1. V gave up 6 bases and J gave up 6 bases; unmatched junction bases: 10. The CDR3 covers 14 residues. The germline V gene encodes CDR1 MNHEY and CDR2 SMNVEV (reference sequence). The CDR3 DNA follows: TGTGCCAGCAGGGAGCTGACAGGGTTTCATGGCTACACCTTC. Its translation: CASRELTGFHGYTF.